This T cell receptor (beta chain) was obtained from a study of beta chain features in type 1 diabetes. Overall study findings and caveats: A pattern of fewer insertions and more deletions at VDJ junctions was seen in type 1 diabetes patients.

This clone has more than one count but fewer than ten. Its target is not known. V was pared by 9 bases and J by 0 bases, with 11 bases of the junction left unmatched. The CDR3 sequence is 18 residues long. Germline V lookup: CDR1 ENHRY, CDR2 SYGVKD. As every portion of the isolated RNA was reverse transcribed, the sequencing read expressed TCRB transcripts. Naive, central memory and regulatory T cell samples produced a mean of approximately 3.5 million reads. The protocol was immunoSEQ multiplex PCR, while the TCRdb copy is restricted to in-frame clones and leaves out a portion. The table shows 850,000 to 900,000 clones, with 15% to 20% occurring only once.

The source of this sequence is a young woman in good health. The V and J genes are TRBV10-3 and TRBJ2-1, with 13 bases matching TRBD2. Sequenced: naive CD4+ T cells from blood. The CDR3 loop reads CAIRTSGSSPSSYNEQFF. The CDR3 region has the DNA TGTGCCATAAGGACTAGCGGGAGTAGTCCGAGCTCCTACAATGAGCAGTTCTTC.